This T cell receptor (beta chain) was obtained from a study of blood T cell repertoires in COVID-19 (dated by TCRdb to the early 2020s). For context, the study as a whole: Samples covering the acute and convalescent phases of COVID-19 were provided by collaborators in the United States, Italy and Spain. The prospective study material was composed of cDNA or gDNA derived from T cells, B-cell-depleted T cells, or PBMCs. The dataset comprised deeply sampled blood TCRbeta repertoires from subjects exposed to, actively infected with, or recovered from COVID-19. The repertoires were released in a freely available public database intended as a resource for research on the immune response to SARS-CoV-2. The samples were drawn from two sources: the first 160 participants of the ongoing ImmuneRACE study, and some 1,300 subjects contributed by 6 global collaborators. Nearly every sample came with metadata listing a de-identified subject ID, COVID-19 status, age in years and sex. Where available, HLA class I and class II types were obtained from metadata supplied by the sample provider rather than from assay-based typing. What the research found in general, with its limitations: The amount of clinical and demographic metadata varied by source and participant and was provided uncurated.

Participants in the prospective study were aged roughly 18 to 95 years, lived in under 30 United States geographic areas, and enrolled through a virtual design. In the prospective study, participants were assigned to cohorts based on the clinical history participants reported in a screening survey and a study questionnaire. Exposed participants were defined as having been in contact with someone with a PCR-confirmed or clinician-diagnosed COVID-19 case within 2 weeks of study entry. Each participant in the prospective study had whole blood, serum and a nasopharyngeal or oropharyngeal swab collected by mobile phlebotomists. Participants in the prospective study had the option to provide additional blood draws and questionnaires over a 2-month period. Before DNA extraction, blood samples from the prospective study were shipped at room temperature or frozen. As concerns this clone: It lacks a known antigen. Nothing much larger sits one base from this clone, and base qualities are not available.

TCRbeta CDR3 regions were amplified from genomic DNA using the immunoSEQ Assay, a bias-controlled multiplex PCR. Processing in the source paper ran as follows. The number of nucleated cells in each sample was estimated from the amplification of reference gene primers within the assay. To quantify the absolute abundance of each unique TCRbeta CDR3 rearrangement, sequence reads were collapsed and filtered. For each sample, productive Simpson clonality was calculated by taking the square root of Simpson's diversity index across productive rearrangements. The table comes from immuneACCESS by way of TCRdb, which keeps in-frame sequences with V and J called. Part of the clones is missing from these tables; in studies checked, under half for an unresolved V gene and the rest for unknown reasons. V and J calls plus clone size are reproduced from that table; the DNA served to infer D and trimming. The sample table lists 200,000 to 250,000 clones, roughly 89% of them with a count of one. The ten largest clones take up about 16% of the sample.

The clonotype originates from a man aged 25 to 40 who had been exposed to COVID-19. Source material: PBMCs or T cells enriched from blood (not recorded which).

The CDR3 loop reads CASSLGELPYGYTF. The nucleotides read TGTGCCAGCAGCTTAGGCGAATTGCCCTATGGCTACACCTTC. Recombination linked TRBV7-9 to TRBJ1-2; a confident D gene designation cannot be given. CDR1 SEHNR and CDR2 FQNEAQ were looked up in the germline V gene (reference sequence). V is cut by 1 base and J by 4 bases, and the space between the germline ends is 10 bases. The CDR3 measures 14 amino acids from cysteine to phenylalanine. The read is trimmed to its CDR3 DNA, 42 bases read in frame from base 1. With all but the CDR3 taken from the reference TRBV7-9 and TRBJ1-2 genes, the full variable domain is: DTGVSQNPRHKITKRGQNVTFRCDPISEHNRLYWYRQTLGQGPEFLTYFQNEAQLEKSRLLSDRFSAERPKGSFSTLEIQRTEQGDSAMYLCASSLGELPYGYTFGSGTRLTVV.